The 26 T cell receptor beta chains listed next were all sequenced from one sample in a study of Tregs in tolerant kidney transplant recipients. Assay used: immunoSEQ multiplex PCR; TCRdb lists only in-frame clones, some missing. The sample lists roughly 69,000 clones; roughly 91% were seen once. Sequencing used CD4+ T cells from blood, obtained before the transplant. These receptors were taken from a human donor who received a combined kidney and bone marrow transplant.

This chain links TRBV9 with TRBJ2-1; 15 bases are a match to TRBD2. CDR3 length: 13 amino acids. V shed 8 bases, J shed 7 bases, and the junction held 1 base outside the gene matches. Looked up from germline, CDR1 is SGDLS and CDR2 is YYNGEE. The CDR3 nucleotides read TGTGCCAGTGGGACTAGCGGGGGGAATGAGCAGTTCTTC. It specifies CASGTSGGNEQFF.

This clone was seen a single time. V usage is TRBV7-3 and J usage is TRBJ1-1; TRBD1 matches 7 bases. The germline CDR1 and CDR2 sequences are SGHTA and FQGTGA. The CDR3 loop spans 15 amino acids. The V gene end was trimmed by 5 bases and the J gene end by 0 bases; junction bases not matched to a gene: 6. The CDR3 reads CASSGPGQMNTEAFF. CDR3 coding DNA: TGTGCCAGCAGCGGTCCGGGACAGATGAACACTGAAGCTTTCTTT.

The rearrangement uses TRBV15 and TRBJ2-7, with D perhaps TRBD1 (6 bases). The V gene lost 2 bases and the J gene lost 4 bases, with 9 bases spanning the gap. In germline, CDR1 is LNHNV, CDR2 YYDKDF (reference sequence). CDR3 length equals 13 residues. The chain's CDR3 is CATSRRTAYEQYF. CDR3 DNA: TGTGCCACCAGCAGAAGGACAGCTTACGAGCAGTACTTC.

The genes are TRBV29-1 and TRBJ2-3, with a possible D match to TRBD2 (6 bases). V lost 1 base and J 4 bases, leaving 15 bases between the germline ends. CDR3 size: 15 residues. Germline V CDR1 and CDR2: SQVTM, ANQGSEA. The DNA of the CDR3 is TGCAGCGTTGAAGTCGATCCGGGACTTCCAGATACGCAGTATTTT. Its translation: CSVEVDPGLPDTQYF.

The chain links TRBV25-1 to TRBJ2-7, with D possibly matching TRBD1 (6 bases). The V gene's germline CDR1 is MGHDK and CDR2 SYGVNS. The CDR3 is 13 residues long. The germline V and J ends were trimmed by 8 bases and 4 bases, with 15 bases remaining between them. Written as DNA, the CDR3 is TGTGCCAGCCTAGAAACACAGGGTTACGAGCAGTACTTC. Amino acid sequence: CASLETQGYEQYF.

The chain employs TRBV30 and TRBJ2-1, with TRBD1 matching over 7 bases. The trim removed 2 bases at V and 9 bases at J, leaving 10 bases unmatched. CDR3 size: 14 residues. Germline assignment: CDR1 GTSNPN and CDR2 SVGIG (reference sequence). Here the CDR3 DNA reads TGTGCCTGGAGTAAGGGCTTAGGGGGCGCTGAGCAGTTCTTC. Protein sequence: CAWSKGLGGAEQFF.

The V call is TRBV7-9, the J call TRBJ1-5, with D perhaps TRBD1 (6 bases). The CDR3 length is 14 residues. Per the germline V gene, CDR1 is SEHNR and CDR2 is FQNEAQ (reference sequence). V was cut by 4 bases and J by 6 bases, with 13 bases left in between. The CDR3 coding sequence is TGTGCCAGCAGCTCCGAGGGGGTGGGTCAGCCCCAGCATTTT. Amino acid sequence: CASSSEGVGQPQHF.

V gene TRBV28 combines with J gene TRBJ1-4, with 10 nucleotides matching TRBD1. From germline, CDR1 is MDHEN and CDR2 SYDVKM. This CDR3 has 16 residues. Losses at the gene ends were 6 bases for V and 8 bases for J; bases not matched to a gene: 12. The CDR3 spells CASSKTRQGAGEKLFF. As DNA, the CDR3 is TGTGCCAGCAGCAAAACTCGACAGGGGGCTGGAGAAAAACTGTTTTTT. Full variable domain (remainder filled in from reference TRBV28 and TRBJ1-4): DVKVTQSSRYLVKRTGEKVFLECVQDMDHENMFWYRQDPGLGLRLIYFSYDVKMKEKGDIPEGYSVSREKKERFSLILESASTNQTSMYLCASSKTRQGAGEKLFFGSGTQLSVL.

This chain links TRBV5-1 with TRBJ2-1; 9 nucleotides agree with TRBD1. Germline CDR1 SGHRS, CDR2 YFSETQ. V lost 4 bases to trimming and J lost 1 base; unmatched junction nucleotides: 18. This CDR3 region has 20 residues. In DNA, the CDR3 is TGCGCCAGCAGCAATCGACCGGGACAGGGAGGTGGGGGGTCCTACAATGAGCAGTTCTTC. It encodes CASSNRPGQGGGGSYNEQFF.

The CDR3 sequence: CASSYYADTDTQYF. The CDR3 bases are TGTGCCAGCAGTTACTATGCGGACACAGATACGCAGTATTTT. The genes are TRBV6-5 and TRBJ2-3; D remains unclear. This CDR3 is 14 amino acids long. Germline CDR1 MNHEY, CDR2 SVGAGI. Trimming stripped 1 base from V and 2 bases from J, with 7 bases between.

V is TRBV4-3 and J is TRBJ2-2, with 9 bases fitting TRBD2. V trimming: 3 bases; J trimming: 5 bases; junction bases outside the gene matches: 4. This CDR3 has 15 amino acids. Germline CDR1 is LGHNA and CDR2 is YSLEER. The CDR3, as DNA: TGCGCCAGCAGCCATCGACTAGCGGAGACCGGGGAGCTGTTTTTT. Translated: CASSHRLAETGELFF.

The chain carries TRBV29-1 and TRBJ2-1, with 8 bases lining up with TRBD2. V shed 6 bases and J 2 bases; nucleotides not matched to a gene: 6. The length of the CDR3 is 14 residues. Germline values: CDR1 SQVTM, CDR2 ANQGSEA. CDR3 sequence (DNA): TGCAGCGTAGATAGCGGGAACACCTACAATGAGCAGTTCTTC. Protein sequence: CSVDSGNTYNEQFF.

A few counts support this clone. The rearrangement links TRBV5-1 to TRBJ2-1, with D tentatively TRBD1 (5 bases). Germline CDR1 is SGHRS and CDR2 is YFSETQ. The germline V and J ends were trimmed by 2 bases and 4 bases, with 10 bases remaining between them. This CDR3 region has 14 residues. DNA of the CDR3: TGCGCCAGCAGCTTCGACAGCGAGTACAATGAGCAGTTCTTC. Amino acid sequence: CASSFDSEYNEQFF.

This chain links TRBV7-8 with TRBJ2-7; no firm D call. Germline values: CDR1 SGHVS, CDR2 FQNEAQ. V shed 3 bases and J shed 2 bases, with 11 bases lying between them. CDR3 size: 14 residues. CDR3 sequence reads: CASSFLHDTYEQYF. DNA for the CDR3: TGTGCCAGCAGCTTCTTACACGATACCTACGAGCAGTACTTC. Complete variable domain (other parts from reference TRBV7-8 and TRBJ2-7): GAGVSQSPRYKVAKRGQDVALRCDPISGHVSLFWYQQALGQGPEFLTYFQNEAQLDKSGLPSDRFFAERPEGSVSTLKIQRTQQEDSAVYLCASSFLHDTYEQYFGPGTRLTVT.

The V and J genes are TRBV28 and TRBJ1-5; D unclear. With 2 bases removed from V and 4 bases from J, the gap between germline ends came to 12 bases. Germline lookup yields CDR1 MDHEN and CDR2 SYDVKM. The CDR3 spans 15 residues. The CDR3 protein is CASSLRRVGNQPQHF. In DNA form, the CDR3 reads TGTGCCAGCAGTTTACGGAGGGTAGGAAATCAGCCCCAGCATTTT.

This chain uses TRBV9 with TRBJ2-5; the D is unclear. Germline CDR1 reads SGDLS; CDR2 reads YYNGEE. This CDR3 is 13 amino acids long. Deletions cut 3 bases from V and 2 bases from J, with 8 bases between. The CDR3 DNA follows: TGTGCCAGCAGCGAATCAGTACAAGAGACCCAGTACTTC. Translated: CASSESVQETQYF.

V and J are TRBV15 and TRBJ2-5; D ambiguous. This CDR3 has 15 amino acids. Per the germline V gene, CDR1 is LNHNV and CDR2 is YYDKDF (reference sequence). Between the trimmed V and J ends, which lost 1 base and 0 bases, there was a span of 9 bases. CDR3 loop: CATSRGGEYQETQYF. The CDR3 coding sequence is TGTGCCACCAGCAGAGGCGGCGAGTACCAAGAGACCCAGTACTTC.

The genes are TRBV10-3 and TRBJ2-7; TRBD2 matches at 8 bases. With 7 bases clipped from V and 6 bases from J, the junction kept 8 bases outside the gene matches. The CDR3 loop spans 13 amino acids. Germline V gene data show CDR1 as ENHRY and CDR2 as SYGVKD. This chain's CDR3 is CAINQGTRREQYF. The CDR3 nucleotides read TGTGCCATCAACCAGGGGACTAGACGCGAGCAGTACTTC.

The chain is built from TRBV5-6 and TRBJ2-3; 8 nucleotides agree with TRBD1. The CDR3 consists of 16 residues. Germline lookup yields CDR1 SGHDT and CDR2 YYEEEE. The trim removed 0 bases at V and 0 bases at J, leaving 3 bases unmatched. In DNA form, the CDR3 reads TGTGCCAGCAGCTTGGCCGGGACAGGAAGCACAGATACGCAGTATTTT. It codes for CASSLAGTGSTDTQYF.

The genes are TRBV6-6 and TRBJ1-1, with 8 bases aligning to TRBD1. J was trimmed by 4 bases and V by 6 bases; bases with no gene match: 4. Germline CDR1 reads MNHNY; CDR2 reads SVGAGI (reference sequence). This CDR3 is 13 amino acids long. In nucleotides, the CDR3 is TGTGCCAGCAGCCGTGGACAGGGCACTGAAGCTTTCTTT. Translated: CASSRGQGTEAFF.

The genes are TRBV4-2 and TRBJ1-2, with D tentatively TRBD1 (6 bases). This CDR3 is built from 14 residues. The germline V gene encodes CDR1 LGHNA and CDR2 YNFKEQ. V lost 3 bases and J 4 bases, leaving 12 bases between the germline ends. CDR3 sequence (DNA): TGTGCCAGCAGCCAGGGACAAGGGTCCTATGGCTACACCTTC. Its translation: CASSQGQGSYGYTF.

The CDR3 DNA reads as TGTGCCAGCAGCTCCATCGGGACAGGGGATGTAAGACTGTTTTTT. Amino acid sequence: CASSSIGTGDVRLFF. This chain links TRBV7-9 with TRBJ1-4; 10 positions agree with TRBD1. Germline V gives CDR1 SEHNR, CDR2 FQNEAQ (reference sequence). The CDR3 has 15 amino acids. V was pared by 4 bases and J by 13 bases, with 12 bases of the junction left unmatched.

The chain carries TRBV5-1 and TRBJ2-2; 8 bases line up with TRBD2. The CDR3 is 16 amino acids. V shed 4 bases and J 6 bases; nucleotides not matched to a gene: 11. Germline CDR1 SGHRS, CDR2 YFSETQ. The CDR3 spells CASSQGSGRLAGELFF. DNA of the CDR3: TGCGCCAGCAGCCAAGGCAGCGGGAGATTGGCCGGGGAGCTGTTTTTT.

This clone was counted only a few times. The J gene is TRBJ1-1, the V gene TRBV5-1; 7 bases line up with TRBD1. Losses at the gene ends were 4 bases for V and 1 base for J; bases not matched to a gene: 4. There are 14 residues in the CDR3. Germline V gives CDR1 SGHRS, CDR2 YFSETQ. CDR3 sequence: CASSAGQPNTEAFF. CDR3 in DNA: TGCGCCAGCAGCGCGGGACAGCCGAACACTGAAGCTTTCTTT.

The gene calls are TRBV28 and TRBJ2-1, with TRBD1 matching 11 bases. The CDR3 sequence is 12 residues long. Germline V gene data show CDR1 as MDHEN and CDR2 as SYDVKM. Germline trimming cut 2 bases from V and 16 bases from J; bases unmatched to any gene: 4. The CDR3 is CASSLGGQGAFF. CDR3 in DNA: TGTGCCAGCAGTTTAGGCGGACAGGGGGCATTCTTC. Full variable domain (remainder filled in from reference TRBV28 and TRBJ2-1): DVKVTQSSRYLVKRTGEKVFLECVQDMDHENMFWYRQDPGLGLRLIYFSYDVKMKEKGDIPEGYSVSREKKERFSLILESASTNQTSMYLCASSLGGQGAFFGPGTRLTVL.

The chain recombines TRBV7-3 with TRBJ2-1; 11 nucleotides align to TRBD2. The V gene end was trimmed by 4 bases and the J gene end by 6 bases; junction bases not matched to a gene: 8. The CDR3 has 16 residues. The germline gives CDR1 SGHTA, CDR2 FQGTGA. The CDR3 loop is CASSSIAGGPGNEQFF. The CDR3 region has the DNA TGTGCCAGCAGCTCAATAGCGGGAGGGCCGGGCAATGAGCAGTTCTTC.